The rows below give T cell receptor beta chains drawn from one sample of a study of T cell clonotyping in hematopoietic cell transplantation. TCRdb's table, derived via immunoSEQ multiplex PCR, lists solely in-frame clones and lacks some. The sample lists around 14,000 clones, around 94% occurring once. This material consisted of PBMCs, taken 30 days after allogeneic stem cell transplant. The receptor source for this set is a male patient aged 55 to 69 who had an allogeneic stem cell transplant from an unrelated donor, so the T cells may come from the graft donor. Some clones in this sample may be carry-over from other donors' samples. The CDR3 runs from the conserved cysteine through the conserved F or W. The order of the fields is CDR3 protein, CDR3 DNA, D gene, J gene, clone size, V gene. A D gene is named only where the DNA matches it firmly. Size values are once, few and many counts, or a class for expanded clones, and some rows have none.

cdr3_aa: CASSEFGTPNTEAFF
cdr3_nt: TGTGCCAGCAGTGAATTCGGGACTCCGAACACTGAAGCTTTCTTT
d_call: NA
j_call: TRBJ1-1
clone_size: NA
v_call: TRBV25-1

cdr3_aa: CASSGRIGIGNQPQHF
cdr3_nt: TGTGCCAGCAGTGGAAGGATTGGGATTGGCAATCAGCCCCAGCATTTT
d_call: NA
j_call: TRBJ1-5
clone_size: NA
v_call: TRBV6-1

cdr3_aa: CASSETTGGANTEAFF
cdr3_nt: TGTGCCAGCAGCGAGACGACAGGGGGCGCGAACACTGAAGCTTTCTTT
d_call: TRBD1
j_call: TRBJ1-1
clone_size: NA
v_call: TRBV11-2

cdr3_aa: CASSLTVYGYTF
cdr3_nt: TGTGCCAGCAGCTTAACAGTGTATGGCTACACCTTC
d_call: NA
j_call: TRBJ1-2
clone_size: NA
v_call: TRBV7-9

cdr3_aa: CASSLWGRGSYNEQFF
cdr3_nt: TGTGCCAGCAGTTTATGGGGCAGGGGTTCCTACAATGAGCAGTTCTTC
d_call: NA
j_call: TRBJ2-1
clone_size: NA
v_call: TRBV27

cdr3_aa: CATVSDGSNYGYTF
cdr3_nt: TGTGCCACAGTGAGCGACGGAAGTAACTATGGCTACACCTTC
d_call: NA
j_call: TRBJ1-2
clone_size: NA
v_call: TRBV6-1

cdr3_aa: CSVEDRYRGKADTQYF
cdr3_nt: TGCAGCGTTGAAGATAGGTACAGGGGTAAGGCGGATACGCAGTATTTT
d_call: TRBD1
j_call: TRBJ2-3
clone_size: NA
v_call: TRBV29-1

cdr3_aa: CAWARYGIFGGLNTEAFF
cdr3_nt: TGTGCCTGGGCACGATACGGGATTTTCGGGGGATTGAACACTGAAGCTTTCTTT
d_call: NA
j_call: TRBJ1-1
clone_size: NA
v_call: TRBV30

cdr3_aa: CSVPTGLETQYF
cdr3_nt: TGCAGCGTACCGACAGGGCTTGAGACCCAGTACTTC
d_call: TRBD1
j_call: TRBJ2-5
clone_size: once
v_call: TRBV29-1

cdr3_aa: CASSLAGTGPYEQYF
cdr3_nt: TGTGCCAGCAGCTTGGCCGGGACAGGGCCCTACGAGCAGTACTTC
d_call: TRBD1
j_call: TRBJ2-7
clone_size: NA
v_call: TRBV5-4

cdr3_aa: CASSQAQVGTGLNEKLFF
cdr3_nt: TGCGCCAGCAGCCAAGCCCAGGTCGGGACAGGGCTTAATGAAAAACTGTTTTTT
d_call: TRBD1
j_call: TRBJ1-4
clone_size: NA
v_call: TRBV4-1

cdr3_aa: CASSPDTYTGELFF
cdr3_nt: TGTGCCAGCAGCCCTGACACTTACACCGGGGAGCTGTTTTTT
d_call: NA
j_call: TRBJ2-2
clone_size: NA
v_call: TRBV11-3

cdr3_aa: CASRLSRATGNTIYF
cdr3_nt: TGTGCCAGCAGGTTAAGCAGGGCAACTGGAAACACCATATATTTT
d_call: NA
j_call: TRBJ1-3
clone_size: NA
v_call: TRBV6-5

cdr3_aa: CASSSGTEARGYTF
cdr3_nt: TGTGCCAGCAGCTCCGGAACAGAAGCGCGTGGCTACACCTTC
d_call: NA
j_call: TRBJ1-2
clone_size: NA
v_call: TRBV7-2

cdr3_aa: CASSSGSPIPETQYF
cdr3_nt: TGCGCCAGCAGTTCCGGGAGCCCAATCCCAGAGACCCAGTACTTC
d_call: NA
j_call: TRBJ2-5
clone_size: NA
v_call: TRBV5-1

cdr3_aa: CASSPRPGVNYGYTF
cdr3_nt: TGTGCCAGCAGCCCTCGGCCGGGGGTGAACTATGGCTACACCTTC
d_call: NA
j_call: TRBJ1-2
clone_size: NA
v_call: TRBV7-9

cdr3_aa: CASNVDRGTLHF
cdr3_nt: TGTGCCAGCAACGTAGACAGGGGCACCCTCCACTTT
d_call: TRBD1
j_call: TRBJ1-6
clone_size: NA
v_call: TRBV11-2

cdr3_aa: CASRKMAGGNTEAFF
cdr3_nt: TGTGCCAGCAGGAAAATGGCAGGGGGGAACACTGAAGCTTTCTTT
d_call: TRBD1
j_call: TRBJ1-1
clone_size: NA
v_call: TRBV7-8

cdr3_aa: CASSLVVAGYQETQYF
cdr3_nt: TGCGCCAGCAGCTTGGTAGTAGCGGGGTACCAAGAGACCCAGTACTTC
d_call: TRBD2
j_call: TRBJ2-5
clone_size: NA
v_call: TRBV5-1

cdr3_aa: CASSGGEGSYNSPLHF
cdr3_nt: TGCGCCAGCAGCGGAGGGGAGGGCTCCTATAATTCACCCCTCCACTTT
d_call: NA
j_call: TRBJ1-6
clone_size: NA
v_call: TRBV5-1

cdr3_aa: CASSSDRGQDGEKLFF
cdr3_nt: TGTGCCAGTAGTTCAGACAGGGGGCAGGACGGTGAAAAACTGTTTTTT
d_call: TRBD1
j_call: TRBJ1-4
clone_size: NA
v_call: TRBV19

cdr3_aa: CASGVRAFTDTQYF
cdr3_nt: TGTGCCAGCGGGGTCAGGGCGTTCACAGATACGCAGTATTTT
d_call: NA
j_call: TRBJ2-3
clone_size: NA
v_call: TRBV13

cdr3_aa: CASNGLAHEQYF
cdr3_nt: TGTGCCAGCAACGGGCTAGCCCACGAGCAGTACTTC
d_call: NA
j_call: TRBJ2-7
clone_size: NA
v_call: TRBV28

cdr3_aa: CASSLQNSYEQYF
cdr3_nt: TGTGCCAGTAGCCTACAGAACTCCTACGAGCAGTACTTC
d_call: NA
j_call: TRBJ2-7
clone_size: NA
v_call: TRBV19

cdr3_aa: CASSSLFYGGSNNEQFF
cdr3_nt: TGTGCCAGCAGCTCCCTGTTTTACGGGGGGTCCAACAATGAGCAGTTCTTC
d_call: TRBD2
j_call: TRBJ2-1
clone_size: NA
v_call: TRBV7-9

cdr3_aa: CASSQDSGRRGTGELFF
cdr3_nt: TGCGCCAGCAGCCAAGACTCGGGCCGGAGGGGCACCGGGGAGCTGTTTTTT
d_call: NA
j_call: TRBJ2-2
clone_size: NA
v_call: TRBV4-3

cdr3_aa: CSVELVNYGYTF
cdr3_nt: TGCAGCGTTGAATTGGTGAACTATGGCTACACCTTC
d_call: NA
j_call: TRBJ1-2
clone_size: NA
v_call: TRBV29-1

cdr3_aa: CASSISESNQPQHF
cdr3_nt: TGTGCCAGTAGTATATCGGAGAGCAATCAGCCCCAGCATTTT
d_call: NA
j_call: TRBJ1-5
clone_size: NA
v_call: TRBV19

cdr3_aa: CASRRPGGRAEAFF
cdr3_nt: TGCGCCAGCAGGCGCCCGGGGGGCCGGGCTGAAGCTTTCTTT
d_call: NA
j_call: TRBJ1-1
clone_size: NA
v_call: TRBV23-1

cdr3_aa: CASSYGGGSYEQYF
cdr3_nt: TGTGCCAGCAGTTACGGGGGTGGATCCTACGAGCAGTACTTC
d_call: NA
j_call: TRBJ2-7
clone_size: once
v_call: TRBV6-5

cdr3_aa: CASTPVYSNNEQFF
cdr3_nt: TGTGCCAGCACCCCCGTTTACAGTAACAATGAGCAGTTCTTC
d_call: NA
j_call: TRBJ2-1
clone_size: few
v_call: TRBV25-1

cdr3_aa: CASSPSSGTENYGYTF
cdr3_nt: TGTGCCAGCTCACCTTCAAGTGGGACAGAGAACTATGGCTACACCTTC
d_call: TRBD1
j_call: TRBJ1-2
clone_size: NA
v_call: TRBV18

cdr3_aa: CASSPQGTGTEAFF
cdr3_nt: TGTGCCAGCTCACCACAGGGTACTGGCACTGAAGCTTTCTTT
d_call: NA
j_call: TRBJ1-1
clone_size: NA
v_call: TRBV18

cdr3_aa: CASSVRTDNYGYTF
cdr3_nt: TGTGCCAGCAGCGTACGGACGGACAACTATGGCTACACCTTC
d_call: NA
j_call: TRBJ1-2
clone_size: NA
v_call: TRBV9

cdr3_aa: CAWSASADTQYF
cdr3_nt: TGTGCCTGGAGTGCCTCCGCGGATACGCAGTATTTT
d_call: NA
j_call: TRBJ2-3
clone_size: NA
v_call: TRBV30

cdr3_aa: CASTGLTNEKLFF
cdr3_nt: TGTGCCAGCACGGGGCTGACTAATGAAAAACTGTTTTTT
d_call: NA
j_call: TRBJ1-4
clone_size: NA
v_call: TRBV7-2

cdr3_aa: CAWKGTWGTEAFF
cdr3_nt: TGTGCCTGGAAAGGGACCTGGGGCACTGAAGCTTTCTTT
d_call: NA
j_call: TRBJ1-1
clone_size: NA
v_call: TRBV30

cdr3_aa: CASSDPHGQAYEQYF
cdr3_nt: TGTGCCAGCAGTGATCCCCACGGACAGGCCTACGAGCAGTACTTC
d_call: TRBD1
j_call: TRBJ2-7
clone_size: once
v_call: TRBV25-1

cdr3_aa: CASSQSGNNEKLFF
cdr3_nt: TGCGCCAGCAGCCAATCAGGGAATAATGAAAAACTGTTTTTT
d_call: NA
j_call: TRBJ1-4
clone_size: NA
v_call: TRBV4-3

cdr3_aa: CASSLDGRRSGHLNTEAFF
cdr3_nt: TGTGCCAGCAGCTTAGATGGCCGCAGGAGTGGACATCTGAACACTGAAGCTTTCTTT
d_call: NA
j_call: TRBJ1-1
clone_size: NA
v_call: TRBV11-2

cdr3_aa: CASSPVPGDTEAFF
cdr3_nt: TGCGCCAGCAGCCCCGTCCCGGGGGACACTGAAGCTTTCTTT
d_call: NA
j_call: TRBJ1-1
clone_size: NA
v_call: TRBV5-1

cdr3_aa: CASSYRPQLAGGTDTQYF
cdr3_nt: TGTGCCAGCAGCTACCGCCCCCAACTAGCGGGGGGTACAGATACGCAGTATTTT
d_call: TRBD2
j_call: TRBJ2-3
clone_size: NA
v_call: TRBV13